This T cell receptor (beta chain) was profiled in a study of OX40 agonist ivuxolimab in advanced cancers. Looking at the study overall: Head and neck, renal cell, melanoma or hepatocellular carcinoma were the cancers that dose-escalation patients had. Study-wide points: There were, on average, more expanded clones in CD8+ T cells than in CD4+. Clonal expansion was among the lowest in partial responders at 0.1-3.0 mg/kg, especially CD8+.

The sample holds one count of this clone. Its target is not known. The germline gives CDR1 SEHNR, CDR2 FQNEAQ (reference sequence). Trimming cost V 4 bases and J 8 bases, with 13 bases left between them. The CDR3 covers 13 residues. Generated by immunoSEQ multiplex PCR, the TCRdb table keeps only in-frame clones and is missing some. This repertoire shows fewer than 100,000 clones, about 80% found once; its top ten account for more than 1.1%. The sampling schedule covered blood at baseline, cycle 4 day 1, and cycle 7 day 1. The source was CD4+ or CD8+ T cells sorted from blood, collected in a trial of the OX40 agonist ivuxolimab. The J gene is TRBJ2-3, the V gene TRBV7-9; D remains unclear. This sequence originates from an adult with an advanced solid tumor such as melanoma, head and neck, liver or kidney cancer. CDR3 bases: TGTGCCAGCAGCTCTCTTCCGTCGGGTACGCAGTATTTT. This encodes CASSSLPSGTQYF.